These 20 T cell receptor beta chains came from one sample sequenced in a study of blood T cells in healthy people across ages. Then a second PCR, running about 6 to 12 cycles, was carried out with a sample-barcoded 5' primer and a J-beta primer mix. TCRdb itself ran the 5' RACE reads through MiXCR, one entry per CDR3 protein. The sample shows fewer than 2,000,000 distinct CDR3 sequences, roughly two fifths of them seen only once. The specimen sequenced was blood. The receptors were sampled from a human donor in good health.

This clonotype was recorded a few times. The chain combines TRBV5-1 with TRBJ2-1, with D possibly being TRBD2 (5 bases). Germline V gene lookup returns CDR1 SGHRS and CDR2 YFSETQ. V dropped 3 bases and J dropped 9 bases, with 22 bases sitting between them. The CDR3 has 16 amino acids. CDR3 in amino acids: CASSYIGRPNEGEQFF. The CDR3 DNA reads as TGCGCCAGCAGCTACATCGGACGACCTAATGAGGGTGAGCAGTTCTTC.

CDR3 DNA sequence: TGCAGCGTTGTGGGTTTCACCCAGTACTTC. It yields the protein CSVVGFTQYF. This chain connects TRBV29-1 to TRBJ2-5, with D unresolved. There are 10 residues in the CDR3. The V end lost 4 bases, the J end lost 8 bases, and 8 bases lay between the germline ends. CDR1 and CDR2 (germline): SQVTM, ANQGSEA.

This clonotype came up a few times. V gene TRBV7-2 combines with J gene TRBJ2-3, with TRBD2 matching 8 bases. This CDR3 comprises 17 residues. CDR1 and CDR2 (germline): SGHTA, FQGNSA. The junction had 8 bases not matched to a gene; V was cut back by 1 base and J by 2 bases. CDR3 nucleotide sequence: TGTGCCAGCAGCTTAGTAGGGGCGGGGGGTCCCACAGATACGCAGTATTTT. This gives the protein CASSLVGAGGPTDTQYF.

Worth noting for this clonotype: At one of its ends the junction is not consistent with the germline gene, which may arise from a read error. The rearrangement joins TRBV19 to TRBJ2-1; D perhaps matches TRBD1 (8 bases). This CDR3 comprises 15 residues. Looked up from germline, CDR1 is LNHDA and CDR2 is SQIVND (reference sequence). The CDR3 here is CASRSGGQVPPEQCF. Written as DNA, the CDR3 is TGTGCCAGTCGGTCGGGGGGACAGGTCCCACCGGAGCAGTGCTTC.

V usage is TRBV5-1 and J usage is TRBJ2-3; 12 bases are shared with TRBD2. The ends lost 4 bases at V and 0 bases at J; junction bases unmatched: 6. The CDR3 consists of 17 residues. Germline V lookup: CDR1 SGHRS, CDR2 YFSETQ. This CDR3 reads CASSRTSGETSTDTQYF. The CDR3 coding sequence is TGCGCCAGCAGCCGGACTAGCGGGGAGACTAGCACAGATACGCAGTATTTT.

The chain recombines TRBV3-1 with TRBJ2-3, with a tentative D call TRBD2 (5 bases). Trimming took 1 base from V and 6 from J, leaving 23 bases between them. There are 18 residues in the CDR3. Germline CDR1 reads LGHDT; CDR2 reads YNNKEL (reference sequence). CDR3 in amino acids: CASSQVGVLGSQPDTQYF. In DNA, the CDR3 is TGTGCCAGCAGCCAAGTCGGGGTCTTAGGGTCTCAACCGGATACGCAGTATTTT.

The V gene is TRBV20-1, the J gene TRBJ2-5; TRBD2 aligns across 8 bases. Germline loops: CDR1 DFQATT, CDR2 SNEGSKA (reference sequence). This CDR3 has 14 amino acids. V trimming: 3 bases; J trimming: 2 bases; junction bases outside the gene matches: 5. CDR3 sequence reads: CSARGAGVQETQYF. The CDR3 DNA reads TGCAGTGCTAGGGGAGCGGGGGTACAAGAGACCCAGTACTTC.

The V and J genes are TRBV6-2 or TRBV6-3 and TRBJ1-2, with D possibly being TRBD1 (5 bases). V lost 6 bases and J lost 4, with 15 bases in between. The CDR3 loop spans 14 amino acids. Germline assignment: CDR1 MNHEY and CDR2 SVGEGT. CDR3 amino acids: CASRLGTDTYGYTF. CDR3 nucleotide sequence: TGTGCCAGCAGACTCGGGACCGACACCTATGGCTACACCTTC.

CDR3 bases: TGCGCCAGCAGCCAAACAGGACTAGCCGCCGGGGAGCTGTTTTTT. This encodes CASSQTGLAAGELFF. The V gene is TRBV4-3, the J gene TRBJ2-2; 8 nucleotides agree with TRBD2. V was clipped by 2 bases and J by 6 bases; unmatched bases: 5. The CDR3 spans 15 residues. Germline V gene sequence: CDR1 LGHNA, CDR2 YSLEER.

This clonotype has just a few counts. CDR3 sequence reads: CASSPNRVTDTQYF. The CDR3 DNA sequence: TGTGCCAGCAGTCCTAACAGGGTAACAGATACGCAGTATTTT. The chain recombines TRBV12-3 or TRBV12-4 with TRBJ2-3, with a possible D match to TRBD1 (6 bases). Deletions cut 5 bases from V and 3 bases from J, with 12 bases between. This CDR3 is 14 amino acids long.

This clonotype was recorded only once. The chain uses TRBV7-2 and TRBJ2-7, with a possible D match to TRBD1 (5 bases). Trimming took 1 base from V and 4 from J, leaving 11 bases between them. Germline CDR1 SGHTA, CDR2 FQGNSA. The CDR3 runs to 14 residues. The CDR3 DNA reads as TGTGCCAGCAGCTTAGGACAGCATAAATACGAGCAGTACTTC. It encodes CASSLGQHKYEQYF.

The chain has TRBV29-1 and TRBJ1-1; D ambiguous. Germline lookup yields CDR1 SQVTM and CDR2 ANQGSEA. The CDR3 has 14 amino acids. Trimming pared 4 bases from V and 1 base from J, leaving 13 bases between. The CDR3 region is CSVARRDSNTEAFF. The CDR3 DNA follows: TGCAGCGTTGCTCGACGGGATTCGAACACTGAAGCTTTCTTT.

The chain links TRBV7-2 to TRBJ2-3; either TRBD1 or TRBD2 may supply D (5 bases each). CDR3 length: 13 residues. With 6 bases removed from V and 7 bases from J, the gap between germline ends came to 14 bases. Germline CDR1 and CDR2: SGHTA and FQGNSA. CDR3 DNA sequence: TGTGCCAGCAGACTAAGAGGGGAAAATACGCAGTATTTT. Encoded protein: CASRLRGENTQYF.

V gene TRBV20-1 combines with J gene TRBJ1-1; D may be TRBD1 (6 bases). This CDR3 has 13 amino acids. V was pared by 5 bases and J by 5 bases, with 15 bases between. Germline values: CDR1 DFQATT, CDR2 SNEGSKA (reference sequence). Here the CDR3 reads CSALHREGTEAFF. CDR3 coding DNA: TGCAGTGCTCTACACAGGGAGGGGACTGAAGCTTTCTTT.

The chain carries TRBV2 and TRBJ2-7; TRBD1 agrees at 10 bases. V trimming: 5 bases; J trimming: 6 bases; junction bases outside the gene matches: 10. Germline loops: CDR1 SNHLY, CDR2 FYNNEI. The CDR3 loop spans 15 amino acids. DNA for the CDR3: TGTGCCAGCAGTCAGTATGGACAGGGGGTTTCCGAGCAGTACTTC. Translation gives CASSQYGQGVSEQYF.

A word on this clonotype: This may be a read error: a much more frequent sequence differs by one nucleotide. The chain recombines TRBV4-3 with TRBJ2-3; D is undetermined. The germline CDR1 and CDR2 sequences are LGHNA and YSLEER. The CDR3 length is 17 residues. CDR3 amino acids: CASSQESFPPTTDMQYF. CDR3 DNA sequence: TGCGCCAGCAGCCAAGAGAGCTTCCCACCGACCACAGATATGCAGTATTTT.

This clonotype occurred a few times. The chain recombines TRBV5-1 with TRBJ2-7, with D possibly TRBD2 on 5 matching bases. This CDR3 has 15 residues. Trimming removed 0 bases at V and 3 bases at J, with 13 bases between. Germline V gene sequence: CDR1 SGHRS, CDR2 YFSETQ. The DNA of the CDR3 is TGCGCCAGCAGCTTGGTACTGGGGAGTGACTACGAGCAGTACTTC. It specifies CASSLVLGSDYEQYF.

The table lists this clonotype with a few counts. The chain employs TRBV6-2 or TRBV6-3 and TRBJ2-5; no definite D call. Trimming stripped 3 bases from V and 7 bases from J, with 12 bases between. Germline V gene lookup returns CDR1 MNHEY and CDR2 SVGEGT. This CDR3 is 13 amino acids long. The CDR3 spells CASSYREWGTQYF. Written as DNA, the CDR3 is TGTGCCAGCAGTTATCGAGAGTGGGGGACCCAGTACTTC.

The V call is TRBV18, the J call TRBJ2-5; D is possibly TRBD1 (6 bases). CDR1 KGHSH and CDR2 LQKENI come from the germline V gene. The length of the CDR3 is 14 residues. Trimming removed 2 bases from V and 2 bases from J, with 9 bases in between. The CDR3 nucleotides read TGTGCCAGCTCACCAGCTGGACAGCAAGAGACCCAGTACTTC. This translates into CASSPAGQQETQYF. Looking up the rest from reference TRBV18 and TRBJ2-5 gives the full variable domain: NAGVMQNPRHLVRRRGQEARLRCSPMKGHSHVYWYRQLPEEGLKFMVYLQKENIIDESGMPKERFSAEFPKEGPSILRIQQVVRGDSAAYFCASSPAGQQETQYFGPGTRLLVL.

This clonotype has only a few counts. The J gene is TRBJ2-7, the V gene TRBV5-1; the D is unclear. Germline V CDR1 and CDR2: SGHRS, YFSETQ. The length of the CDR3 is 13 residues. The germline V and J ends were trimmed by 0 bases and 6 bases, with 10 bases remaining between them. CDR3 nucleotide sequence: TGCGCCAGCAGCTTGGAGGTAGAGACCGAGCAGTACTTC. This encodes CASSLEVETEQYF.